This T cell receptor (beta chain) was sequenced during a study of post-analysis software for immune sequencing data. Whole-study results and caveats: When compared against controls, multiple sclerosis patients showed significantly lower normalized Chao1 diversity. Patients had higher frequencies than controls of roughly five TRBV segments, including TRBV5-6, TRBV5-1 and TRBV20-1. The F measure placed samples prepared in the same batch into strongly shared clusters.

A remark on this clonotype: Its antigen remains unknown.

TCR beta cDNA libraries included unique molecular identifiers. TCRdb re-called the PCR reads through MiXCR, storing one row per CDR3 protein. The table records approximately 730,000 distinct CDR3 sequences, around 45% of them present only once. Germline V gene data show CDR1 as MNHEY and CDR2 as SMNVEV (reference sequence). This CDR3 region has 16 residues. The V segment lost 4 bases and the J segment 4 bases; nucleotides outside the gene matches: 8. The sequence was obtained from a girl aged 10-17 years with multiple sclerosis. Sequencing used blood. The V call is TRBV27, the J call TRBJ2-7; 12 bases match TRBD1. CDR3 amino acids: CASSSGTGGALYEQYF. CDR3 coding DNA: TGTGCCAGCAGTTCGGGGACAGGGGGCGCGTTGTACGAGCAGTACTTC.